The TCR beta chain under discussion was sequenced for a study of CD8+ T cells in alopecia areata. Study-wide background: Patients took tofacitinib for 6 to 18 months, followed by 6 drug-free months.

General study results and limits: Clonality was higher in lesional than normal scalp, especially in alopecia totalis/universalis. Scalp clonality and expanded CD8+ clones among the top 100 were significantly decreased by tofacitinib.

cDNA reverse transcribed from extracted RNA served as the sequencing template. TCRdb's copy holds only in-frame clones and misses some; the assay was immunoSEQ multiplex PCR. Of 190,000 or so clones listed, around 60% are singletons. In regard to this clone: As yet, its antigen is unknown.

Treatment meaning: oral pan-JAK inhibitor, 5-10 mg twice daily. This sequence was found in a human donor with alopecia areata. Sequenced here: CD8+ T cells sorted from blood, sampled at week 24, from a patient treated with tofacitinib.

CDR3 in amino acids: CASSWGGNQPQHF. DNA for the CDR3: TGCGCCAGCAGCTGGGGGGGGAATCAGCCCCAGCATTTT. The chain links TRBV4-1 to TRBJ1-5; TRBD1 is a possible D gene (5 bases). The length of the CDR3 is 13 residues. V shed 5 bases and J shed 4 bases, with 9 bases lying between them. Germline-derived CDR1 and CDR2 are MGHRA and YSYEKL.